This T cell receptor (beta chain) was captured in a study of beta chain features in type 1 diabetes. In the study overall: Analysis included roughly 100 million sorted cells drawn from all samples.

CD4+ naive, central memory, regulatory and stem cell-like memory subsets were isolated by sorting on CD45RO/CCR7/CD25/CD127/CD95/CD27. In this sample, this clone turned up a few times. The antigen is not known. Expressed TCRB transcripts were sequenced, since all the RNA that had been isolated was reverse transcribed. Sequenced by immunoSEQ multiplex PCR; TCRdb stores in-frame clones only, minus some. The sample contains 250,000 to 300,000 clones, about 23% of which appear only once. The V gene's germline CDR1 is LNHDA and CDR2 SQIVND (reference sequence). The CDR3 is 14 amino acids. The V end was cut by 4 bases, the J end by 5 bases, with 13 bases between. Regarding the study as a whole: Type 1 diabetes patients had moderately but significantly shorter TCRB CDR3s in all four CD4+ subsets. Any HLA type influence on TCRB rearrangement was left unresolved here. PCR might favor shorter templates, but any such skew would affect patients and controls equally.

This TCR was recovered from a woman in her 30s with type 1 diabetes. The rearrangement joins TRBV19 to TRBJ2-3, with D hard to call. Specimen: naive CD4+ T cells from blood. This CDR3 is CASSRLSQEDTQYF. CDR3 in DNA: TGTGCCAGTAGTAGGCTGAGTCAGGAAGATACGCAGTATTTT.